These 26 T cell receptor beta chains originate from one sample sequenced in a study of T-cell memory formation after mild COVID-19 (dated by TCRdb to 2020 to 2022). The library came from 5' RACE. The data were produced on an Illumina NovaSeq 6000. TCRdb reworked the public reads: Q25 trimming with fastp, MiXCR clone assembly, productive beta chains retained. Rows are combined by CDR3 protein, so each entry shows the most common genes and DNA. Present in this sample are roughly 49,000 distinct CDR3 sequences, roughly a quarter of which were seen just once. Around 45% of the sample is held by the ten biggest clonotypes. Sequencing input: PBMCs or a T cell subset sorted from them (not recorded which). The receptors here all came from a man aged 18 to 30 who had mild COVID-19 (a few samples of this study predate the infection). The sample titles of this study are shuffled in the database, so cell type and time point are left out; the donor was told from shared clones.

The chain is built from TRBV14 and TRBJ1-5, with D unresolved. The V gene lost 0 bases and the J gene lost 5 bases, with 2 bases spanning the gap. The CDR3 is 12 residues long. Germline V gene lookup returns CDR1 SGHDN and CDR2 FVKESK. The CDR3 DNA reads TGTGCCAGCAGCCAAGAAGATCAGCCCCAGCATTTT. Its protein product is CASSQEDQPQHF.

This clonotype has only a few counts. The chain couples TRBV11-2 to TRBJ2-5, with 9 bases that match TRBD2. Germline V gene data show CDR1 as SGHAT and CDR2 as FQNNGV. The CDR3 extends over 15 amino acids. V shed 2 bases, J shed 5 bases, and the junction held 6 bases outside the gene matches. The CDR3 protein is CASSLTAGGQETQYF. CDR3 DNA: TGTGCCAGCAGCTTAACGGCGGGGGGGCAGGAGACCCAGTACTTC. Full variable domain (rest looked up from reference TRBV11-2 and TRBJ2-5): EAGVAQSPRYKIIEKRQSVAFWCNPISGHATLYWYQQILGQGPKLLIQFQNNGVVDDSQLPKDRFSAERLKGVDSTLKIQPAKLEDSAVYLCASSLTAGGQETQYFGPGTRLLVL.

The chain carries TRBV12-3 or TRBV12-4 and TRBJ1-1; D remains unclear. V shed 1 base and J shed 4 bases, with 16 bases lying between them. This CDR3 has 16 residues. CDR3 coding DNA: TGTGCCAGCAGTTTAGATCGGTCCGGGGTCGTCACTGAAGCTTTCTTT. This encodes CASSLDRSGVVTEAFF.

This clonotype has more than one count but fewer than ten. V is TRBV28 and J is TRBJ2-5; D perhaps matches TRBD1 (5 bases). V was cut by 6 bases and J by 7 bases, with 18 bases left in between. In germline, CDR1 is MDHEN, CDR2 SYDVKM. There are 14 residues in the CDR3. The CDR3 spells CASSSTVLPGTQYF. CDR3 in DNA: TGTGCCAGCAGCTCGACAGTACTCCCAGGGACCCAGTACTTC.

This clonotype was counted only a few times. This rearrangement joins TRBV7-8 to TRBJ2-3; D possibly uses TRBD1 or TRBD2 (5 bases each). The V end was cut by 5 bases, the J end by 0 bases, with 18 bases between. From germline, CDR1 is SGHVS and CDR2 FQNEAQ. The CDR3 extends over 17 amino acids. The CDR3 sequence is CASSPRGTGASTDTQYF. CDR3 bases: TGTGCCAGCAGCCCCCGTGGCACCGGGGCTAGCACAGATACGCAGTATTTT.

The CDR3 DNA sequence: TGTGCCAGCAGCGTAGGTCGACTAGCGAACACAGATACGCAGTATTTT. It codes for CASSVGRLANTDTQYF. The chain carries TRBV9 and TRBJ2-3; TRBD2 agrees at 8 bases. In germline, CDR1 is SGDLS, CDR2 YYNGEE. Trimming cost V 0 bases and J 2 bases; bases outside gene matches: 5. The CDR3 extends over 16 amino acids.

CDR3 in amino acids: CASSDWDRNYGYTF. The DNA of the CDR3 is TGTGCCAGCAGCGACTGGGACAGGAACTATGGCTACACCTTC. V is TRBV11-2 and J is TRBJ1-2; 8 nucleotides agree with TRBD1. The germline V gene has CDR1 SGHAT and CDR2 FQNNGV. The length of the CDR3 is 14 residues. V trimming: 5 bases; J trimming: 2 bases; junction bases outside the gene matches: 4.

The chain uses TRBV4-3 and TRBJ1-2; D ambiguous. Germline V CDR1 and CDR2: LGHNA, YSLEER. The CDR3 runs 14 residues. Trimming shortened V by 4 bases and J by 5 bases, and 14 bases separated the two germline ends. DNA for the CDR3: TGCGCCAGCAGCCCCTCGGGCGGGAATTATGGCTACACCTTC. It translates to CASSPSGGNYGYTF.

In regard to this clonotype: Its ends do not fully match the called genes, so a read error is possible. The chain links TRBV12-3 or TRBV12-4 to TRBJ1-1; TRBD1 matches 7 bases. This CDR3 has 12 residues. The CDR3 reads CARSHRGTEDFF. The CDR3 nucleotides read TGTGCCAGAAGTCACAGGGGAACTGAAGATTTCTTT.

This clonotype was seen a handful of times. The chain carries TRBV7-8 and TRBJ2-2; D could derive from TRBD1 or TRBD2 (5 bases each). Looked up from germline, CDR1 is SGHVS and CDR2 is FQNEAQ. The CDR3 contains 17 residues. V was shortened by 0 bases and J by 4 bases, with 15 bases between the two germline ends. Written as DNA, the CDR3 is TGTGCCAGCAGCTTAGCGAGTACCGGGACGATCACCGGGGAGCTGTTTTTT. Translation gives CASSLASTGTITGELFF.

J is TRBJ1-2 and V is TRBV20-1, with a possible D match to TRBD1 (5 bases). The CDR3 covers 13 residues. Trimming shortened V by 0 bases and J by 4 bases, and 9 bases separated the two germline ends. The germline CDR1 and CDR2 sequences are DFQATT and SNEGSKA (reference sequence). The CDR3 DNA follows: TGCAGTGCTAGAGATCGTGGGGCCTATGGCTACACCTTC. Its translation is CSARDRGAYGYTF.

This clonotype was counted between two and nine times. The gene calls are TRBV6-5 and TRBJ2-7; TRBD1 matches 7 bases. Trimming at V came to 4 bases and at J to 1 base, leaving 4 bases not matched to a gene. Germline CDR1 reads MNHEY; CDR2 reads SVGAGI. This CDR3 spans 14 amino acids. CDR3 sequence: CASSSLDRSYEQYF. CDR3 nucleotides: TGTGCCAGCAGTTCTTTGGACAGGTCCTACGAGCAGTACTTC.

This chain links TRBV10-3 with TRBJ2-3; 9 positions match TRBD2. V lost 6 bases to trimming and J lost 5 bases; unmatched junction nucleotides: 18. This CDR3 has 18 amino acids. In germline, CDR1 is ENHRY, CDR2 SYGVKD. CDR3 DNA: TGTGCCATCAGCGATTTGTCTCGACTAGCGGCTTTTGGAGATACGCAGTATTTT. This gives the protein CAISDLSRLAAFGDTQYF.

The chain joins TRBV7-9 to TRBJ2-3; perhaps TRBD2 as D (5 bases). Trimming pared 4 bases from V and 0 bases from J, leaving 14 bases between. The CDR3 sequence is 16 residues long. Per germline, CDR1 SEHNR and CDR2 FQNEAQ (reference sequence). The CDR3 loop is CASSSASGTSTDTQYF. The CDR3 DNA reads TGTGCCAGCAGCTCCGCCTCGGGAACTAGCACAGATACGCAGTATTTT.

The chain combines TRBV12-3 or TRBV12-4 with TRBJ2-7; no clear D. The V end lost 5 bases, the J end lost 5 bases, and 13 bases lay between the germline ends. CDR3 length: 13 residues. The CDR3 sequence: CASSLDTRDEQYF. The CDR3 region has the DNA TGTGCCAGCAGTCTGGATACCCGGGACGAGCAGTACTTC.

In nucleotides, the CDR3 is TGTGCCAGCAGCCCGTATCGGACAGAGAACACTGAAGCTTTCTTT. It specifies CASSPYRTENTEAFF. The chain combines TRBV9 with TRBJ1-1, with a possible D match to TRBD1 (6 bases). V shed 4 bases and J shed 1 base, with 14 bases lying between them. CDR3 length equals 15 residues. Per the germline V gene, CDR1 is SGDLS and CDR2 is YYNGEE.

The CDR3 region is CASSASYNEQFF. Here the CDR3 DNA reads TGTGCCAGCAGCGCCTCCTACAATGAGCAGTTCTTC. This chain links TRBV9 with TRBJ2-1; D unresolved. Per germline, CDR1 SGDLS and CDR2 YYNGEE. CDR3 length: 12 residues. V dropped 3 bases and J dropped 0 bases, with 1 base sitting between them.

The chain employs TRBV5-6 and TRBJ2-1, with D possibly being TRBD1 (5 bases). Germline assignment: CDR1 SGHDT and CDR2 YYEEEE. The CDR3 contains 13 residues. Trimming left V 4 bases short and J 3 bases short, with 8 bases between. Here the CDR3 DNA reads TGTGCCAGCAGCCCGGACAACTACAATGAGCAGTTCTTC. Amino acid sequence: CASSPDNYNEQFF. Using reference TRBV5-6 and TRBJ2-1 for the parts outside the CDR3, the full variable domain is DAGVTQSPTHLIKTRGQQVTLRCSPKSGHDTVSWYQQALGQGPQFIFQYYEEEERQRGNFPDRFSGHQFPNYSSELNVNALLLGDSALYLCASSPDNYNEQFFGPGTRLTVL.

This clonotype was picked up many times. This chain connects TRBV9 to TRBJ2-3; the match to TRBD1 covers 7 bases. The CDR3 length is 14 residues. In germline, CDR1 is SGDLS, CDR2 YYNGEE. Losses at the gene ends were 5 bases for V and 2 bases for J; bases not matched to a gene: 5. CDR3 DNA sequence: TGTGCCAGCAGTTTGGACAGGAACACAGATACGCAGTATTTT. Translating gives CASSLDRNTDTQYF.

The gene calls are TRBV6-2 or TRBV6-3 and TRBJ1-1; no clear D gene. Germline CDR1 MNHEY, CDR2 SVGEGT. The CDR3 loop spans 13 amino acids. V was cut by 7 bases and J by 4 bases, with 13 bases left in between. The CDR3 here is CASNTNWGTEAFF. CDR3 nucleotide sequence: TGTGCCAGCAACACCAACTGGGGCACTGAAGCTTTCTTT.

This clonotype came up many times. The gene calls are TRBV24-1 and TRBJ2-1, with D perhaps assigned TRBD1 or TRBD2 (5 bases each). The CDR3 sequence is 16 residues long. The ends were cut back, 4 bases at V and 5 bases at J, with 17 bases in the middle. Germline V gives CDR1 KGHDR, CDR2 SFDVKD. The CDR3: CATSDSDSGPHNEQFF. CDR3 DNA: TGTGCCACCAGTGACAGCGACAGCGGCCCCCACAATGAGCAGTTCTTC.

The table lists this clonotype with a few counts. The chain has TRBV12-3 or TRBV12-4 and TRBJ2-5; 7 nucleotides line up with TRBD1. Trimming cost V 7 bases and J 6 bases; bases outside gene matches: 11. The CDR3 runs 14 residues. As DNA, the CDR3 is TGTGCCAGCACTAAAGGGGGCGAGCTGAAGACCCAGTACTTC. This translates into CASTKGGELKTQYF.

The chain uses TRBV7-3 and TRBJ1-1, with D unresolved. The ends were cut back, 5 bases at V and 1 base at J, with 8 bases in the middle. The CDR3 has 13 residues. Germline V gene lookup returns CDR1 SGHTA and CDR2 FQGTGA. In nucleotides, the CDR3 is TGTGCCAGCAGCCGAGACACGAACACTGAAGCTTTCTTT. It translates to CASSRDTNTEAFF.

This clonotype occurred a few times. The genes are TRBV7-3 and TRBJ2-3; 11 bases fit TRBD2. The J segment lost 6 bases and the V segment lost 5 bases, leaving 7 bases of the junction unmatched. The germline CDR1 and CDR2 sequences are SGHTA and FQGTGA. The CDR3 runs 15 residues. CDR3 sequence: CASSRTSGLGDTQYF. The CDR3 nucleotides are TGTGCCAGCAGCCGGACTAGCGGGTTGGGCGATACGCAGTATTTT.

The rearrangement uses TRBV5-5 and TRBJ1-5; D is possibly TRBD1 (6 bases). The V gene lost 5 bases and the J gene lost 3 bases, with 12 bases spanning the gap. The CDR3 is made up of 14 amino acids. Germline values: CDR1 SGHKS, CDR2 YYEKEE (reference sequence). The CDR3 spells CASSSGGVNQPQHF. The CDR3 DNA is TGTGCCAGCAGTAGCGGGGGCGTCAATCAGCCCCAGCATTTT.

The sample holds a few counts of this clonotype. This chain uses TRBV7-2 with TRBJ2-5; D is undetermined. The CDR3 loop spans 16 amino acids. The germline V gene has CDR1 SGHTA and CDR2 FQGNSA. The V gene lost 4 bases and the J gene lost 2 bases, with 17 bases spanning the gap. CDR3 coding DNA: TGTGCCAGCAGCTCACCGACGACCCTTTGGCAAGAGACCCAGTACTTC. It codes for CASSSPTTLWQETQYF.